The rows below give T cell receptor beta chains drawn from one sample of a study of blood T cells in healthy people across ages. One entry per CDR3 protein results from TCRdb running MiXCR on the 5' RACE reads. The repertoire holds roughly 700,000 distinct CDR3 sequences, with approximately 50% as singletons. Material for sequencing was blood. These receptors all stem from a woman aged 55 to 70 in good health. Both conserved end residues are part of each CDR3. The order of the fields is CDR3 protein, V gene, J gene.

CDR3: CASTHRGTGVEKLFF
V: TRBV28
J: TRBJ1-4

CDR3: CSASPSGLAGPGIYEQYF
V: TRBV20-1
J: TRBJ2-7

CDR3: CASSNRGYYGYTF
V: TRBV11-3
J: TRBJ1-2

CDR3: CASSSQLGYTF
V: TRBV11-2
J: TRBJ1-2

CDR3: CASSYPEGPDTGELFF
V: TRBV5-1
J: TRBJ2-2

CDR3: CSANPLVGTRQETQYF
V: TRBV20-1
J: TRBJ2-5

CDR3: CASSPLGQQPQHF
V: TRBV6-2/TRBV6-3
J: TRBJ1-5

CDR3: CASSQTLAGSSYEQYF
V: TRBV4-1
J: TRBJ2-7

CDR3: CSAPPRDRGTDTQYF
V: TRBV20-1
J: TRBJ2-3

CDR3: CSARTGQVNYGYTF
V: TRBV20-1
J: TRBJ1-2

CDR3: CASSPNRGSEINIQYF
V: TRBV27
J: TRBJ2-4

CDR3: CSAETSGRAYEQFF
V: TRBV20-1
J: TRBJ2-1

CDR3: CSAISAGNYGYTF
V: TRBV20-1
J: TRBJ1-2

CDR3: CASSLVGRELGTQYF
V: TRBV7-2
J: TRBJ2-5

CDR3: CASSQGNGREQYF
V: TRBV3-1
J: NA

CDR3: CASSRGPGQGLSTQYF
V: TRBV7-2
J: TRBJ2-3

CDR3: CASRPLWDRVYEQYF
V: TRBV6-5
J: TRBJ2-7

CDR3: CASSSNLAGGHNEQFF
V: TRBV7-2
J: TRBJ2-1

CDR3: CASSQDVGIYEQYF
V: TRBV3-1
J: NA

CDR3: CASSQDEGGHLSYEQYF
V: TRBV4-2
J: NA

CDR3: CASSFRASGSDEQYF
V: TRBV5-1
J: NA

CDR3: CASSIPVGQKSSYNEQFF
V: TRBV5-6
J: TRBJ2-1

CDR3: CASSWRWPSGTYEQYF
V: TRBV6-2/TRBV6-3
J: TRBJ2-7

CDR3: CASSSTGTLVEPQHF
V: TRBV5-1
J: TRBJ1-5

CDR3: CSARDDRTHQPQHF
V: TRBV20-1
J: TRBJ1-5

CDR3: CASTGGSTDTQYF
V: TRBV7-2
J: TRBJ2-3

CDR3: CASSSGGRNNSPLHF
V: TRBV5-1
J: TRBJ1-6

CDR3: CASSREVLAGGPDSYEQYF
V: TRBV3-1
J: TRBJ2-7

CDR3: CSAREDSGRTYEQYF
V: TRBV20-1
J: TRBJ2-7

CDR3: CASSSRGVSYEQYF
V: TRBV28
J: TRBJ2-7

CDR3: CASSDSGFEAFF
V: TRBV25-1
J: TRBJ1-1

CDR3: CASSQVISLNQPQHF
V: TRBV4-2
J: TRBJ1-5

CDR3: CASSHVRFGGGGANTEAFF
V: TRBV4-3
J: TRBJ1-1

CDR3: CASSPLQSSYNEQFF
V: TRBV4-2
J: TRBJ2-1

CDR3: CASRIGQETQYF
V: TRBV28
J: TRBJ2-5

CDR3: CSARESVHEQYF
V: TRBV20-1
J: TRBJ2-7

CDR3: CASSWDKGPGGQYF
V: TRBV7-2
J: TRBJ2-7

CDR3: CSARRLAKAEFF
V: TRBV20-1
J: TRBJ2-1

CDR3: CASSSSDTSIYEQYF
V: TRBV12-3/TRBV12-4
J: TRBJ2-7

CDR3: CASSEIRFTSTDTQYF
V: TRBV25-1
J: TRBJ2-3

CDR3: CSAYLPSGSTDTQYF
V: TRBV20-1
J: TRBJ2-3

CDR3: CASSYPGRDREQYF
V: TRBV6-6
J: TRBJ2-7

CDR3: CSARALAVSSYEQYF
V: TRBV20-1
J: TRBJ2-7

CDR3: CASSLGDPSNYGYTF
V: TRBV5-8
J: TRBJ1-2

CDR3: CASSYGGSTDTQYF
V: TRBV6-5
J: TRBJ2-3

CDR3: CASSEVVPWTGGAYEQYF
V: TRBV6-1
J: NA

CDR3: CSARQGPYEQYF
V: TRBV29-1
J: TRBJ2-7

CDR3: CASRTGTGSSYEQYF
V: TRBV27
J: TRBJ2-7